These 31 T cell receptor beta chains share one sample of origin, sequenced in a study of cytomegalovirus exposure and HLA in healthy donors. Vbeta (60) and Jbeta (13) primers were used in the PCR. The assay was immunoSEQ multiplex PCR, and TCRdb's table has in-frame clones only and misses some. The sample shows about 240,000 clones, around 80% of them seen only once. The sequenced sample consisted of PBMCs. The source is a woman aged 60-75 years in good health and CMV-seropositive.

The chain joins TRBV5-4 to TRBJ2-3; the match to TRBD2 covers 9 bases. This CDR3 has 16 amino acids. The germline gives CDR1 SGHNT, CDR2 YYREEE (reference sequence). J gave up 0 bases and V 1 base, and 3 bases lay outside the gene matches. The CDR3 DNA reads TGTGCCAGCAGCTTGTGGCTAGCGGGAAGCACAGATACGCAGTATTTT. This translates into CASSLWLAGSTDTQYF.

V and J are TRBV7-2 and TRBJ2-5; no reliable D call. This CDR3 is built from 13 residues. With 2 bases removed from V and 2 bases from J, the gap between germline ends came to 6 bases. Germline lookup yields CDR1 SGHTA and CDR2 FQGNSA. CDR3 sequence reads: CASSLNIQETQYF. CDR3 coding DNA: TGTGCCAGCAGCTTAAATATACAAGAGACCCAGTACTTC.

The rearrangement joins TRBV5-1 to TRBJ2-7; 12 nucleotides agree with TRBD1. CDR3 length: 15 amino acids. Trimming cost V 4 bases and J 4 bases; bases outside gene matches: 6. Per germline, CDR1 SGHRS and CDR2 YFSETQ. CDR3 in DNA: TGCGCCAGCAGCCACCGGGACAGGGGGCCGTACGAGCAGTACTTC. It encodes CASSHRDRGPYEQYF. Using reference TRBV5-1 and TRBJ2-7 for the parts outside the CDR3, the full variable domain is KAGVTQTPRYLIKTRGQQVTLSCSPISGHRSVSWYQQTPGQGLQFLFEYFSETQRNKGNFPGRFSGRQFSNSRSEMNVSTLELGDSALYLCASSHRDRGPYEQYFGPGTRLTVT.

The chain links TRBV5-1 to TRBJ2-1; 12 bases match TRBD2. The CDR3 runs to 14 residues. The trim removed 4 bases at V and 5 bases at J, leaving 1 base unmatched. CDR1 is SGHRS and CDR2 is YFSETQ in the germline V gene. The CDR3 DNA reads as TGCGCCAGCAGCCGACTAGCGGGAGACAATGAGCAGTTCTTC. It encodes CASSRLAGDNEQFF.

The chain has TRBV5-1 and TRBJ1-5; no clear D gene. V lost 5 bases and J 6 bases, leaving 18 bases between the germline ends. This CDR3 has 15 amino acids. Germline CDR1 reads SGHRS; CDR2 reads YFSETQ. CDR3 amino acids: CASSPDPNRSQPQHF. The CDR3 DNA reads TGCGCCAGCAGTCCCGACCCAAATCGGAGTCAGCCCCAGCATTTT.

V and J are TRBV21-1 and TRBJ2-1; the table's D call, TRBD2, was not checked against the DNA. TRBV21-1 is listed as a pseudogene. This CDR3 is built from 12 residues. CDR3 bases: TGTGCCAGCAGCAAATTTATTCATGAGCAGTTCTTC. This encodes CASSKFIHEQFF.

The genes are TRBV19 and TRBJ1-4; TRBD1 agrees at 7 bases. The CDR3 spans 18 residues. Trimming took 6 bases from V and 7 from J; bases not matched to a gene: 20. The germline V gene encodes CDR1 LNHDA and CDR2 SQIVND (reference sequence). The CDR3 is CASSAKLGTGAFSEKLFF. CDR3 DNA sequence: TGTGCCAGTAGCGCCAAATTGGGCACAGGGGCCTTTAGTGAAAAACTGTTTTTT. Full variable domain (remainder filled in from reference TRBV19 and TRBJ1-4): DGGITQSPKYLFRKEGQNVTLSCEQNLNHDAMYWYRQDPGQGLRLIYYSQIVNDFQKGDIAEGYSVSREKKESFPLTVTSAQKNPTAFYLCASSAKLGTGAFSEKLFFGSGTQLSVL.

This clone was observed a few times. The J gene is TRBJ2-7, the V gene TRBV7-2, with 10 positions matching TRBD1. The trim removed 5 bases at V and 5 bases at J, leaving 9 bases unmatched. Germline CDR1 and CDR2: SGHTA and FQGNSA. The CDR3 extends over 15 amino acids. The CDR3 nucleotides read TGTGCCAGCAGCGAAGGACCGGGACAGGGGAACGAGCAGTACTTC. Translating it yields CASSEGPGQGNEQYF.

J is TRBJ2-7 and V is TRBV11-2, with a weak D call TRBD2 (6 bases). This CDR3 has 15 residues. Germline CDR1 is SGHAT and CDR2 is FQNNGV. V lost 0 bases, J lost 2 bases, and 11 bases lay in between. The CDR3 spells CASSLELAGAYEQYF. DNA of the CDR3: TGTGCCAGCAGCTTAGAACTAGCTGGGGCCTACGAGCAGTACTTC.

This chain uses TRBV10-3 with TRBJ2-7, with 10 bases identical to TRBD1. Germline V gene data show CDR1 as ENHRY and CDR2 as SYGVKD. V lost 4 bases and J lost 3; bases outside the gene matches: 6. The CDR3 totals 15 residues. CDR3 coding DNA: TGTGCCATCAGTGCTCCGGGACAGGGGATCTACGAGCAGTACTTC. Protein sequence: CAISAPGQGIYEQYF.

This chain uses TRBV4-1 with TRBJ2-7; 8 bases match TRBD1. Unmatched junction bases numbered 15, after V lost 2 bases and J lost 0 bases. Germline V CDR1 and CDR2: MGHRA, YSYEKL. The CDR3 runs 19 residues. CDR3 nucleotide sequence: TGCGCCAGCAGCCAAACAATCCACTTGGGGACAGGAGCCTCCTACGAGCAGTACTTC. Translation gives CASSQTIHLGTGASYEQYF.

The chain's CDR3 is CASSLRSGSVDEAFF. CDR3 nucleotides: TGTGCCAGCAGCTTACGCTCCGGGTCTGTGGATGAAGCTTTCTTT. The rearrangement uses TRBV7-2 and TRBJ1-1; D gene unclear. V was trimmed by 2 bases and J by 7 bases, leaving 17 bases between them. The CDR3 totals 15 residues. Germline V CDR1 and CDR2: SGHTA, FQGNSA.

The rearrangement joins TRBV7-8 to TRBJ1-3, with D unresolved. The CDR3 totals 17 residues. Germline values: CDR1 SGHVS, CDR2 FQNEAQ. Trimming stripped 5 bases from V and 2 bases from J, with 19 bases between. The CDR3 nucleotides are TGTGCCAGCAGCCAAGTTTACGCGGGGTTGGCTGGAAACACCATATATTTT. It translates to CASSQVYAGLAGNTIYF. Looking up the rest from reference TRBV7-8 and TRBJ1-3 gives the full variable domain: GAGVSQSPRYKVAKRGQDVALRCDPISGHVSLFWYQQALGQGPEFLTYFQNEAQLDKSGLPSDRFFAERPEGSVSTLKIQRTQQEDSAVYLCASSQVYAGLAGNTIYFGEGSWLTVV.

The genes are TRBV7-9 and TRBJ2-1, with 15 bases aligning to TRBD2. With 6 bases clipped from V and 8 bases from J, the junction kept 8 bases outside the gene matches. Germline loops: CDR1 SEHNR, CDR2 FQNEAQ (reference sequence). The CDR3 consists of 16 residues. The CDR3 reads CASSFGLAGGQHEQFF. The DNA for the CDR3 is TGTGCCAGCAGTTTCGGACTAGCGGGAGGGCAACATGAGCAGTTCTTC.

The chain uses TRBV27 and TRBJ1-1; perhaps TRBD1 as D (6 bases). The CDR3 is 15 amino acids. Germline assignment: CDR1 MNHEY and CDR2 SMNVEV (reference sequence). V lost 0 bases and J lost 0, with 8 bases in between. The CDR3 sequence is CASSLSGDMNTEAFF. The DNA for the CDR3 is TGTGCCAGCAGTTTATCCGGGGACATGAACACTGAAGCTTTCTTT.

The table lists this clone with a few counts. The chain has TRBV6-1 and TRBJ1-5; perhaps TRBD1 as D (6 bases). Germline assignment: CDR1 MNHNS and CDR2 SASEGT. V shed 6 bases and J shed 6 bases, with 9 bases lying between them. The CDR3 runs to 12 residues. CDR3 sequence reads: CASRGALQPQHF. The CDR3 nucleotides read TGTGCCAGCAGGGGGGCCCTTCAGCCCCAGCATTTT.

V usage is TRBV6-6 and J usage is TRBJ1-1; the D gene is possibly TRBD1 (5 bases). Germline CDR1 MNHNY, CDR2 SVGAGI (reference sequence). V lost 2 bases and J lost 4, with 17 bases in between. The CDR3 spans 16 residues. The CDR3 protein is CASSYGREGWSTEAFF. The CDR3 region has the DNA TGTGCCAGCAGTTACGGCAGGGAGGGATGGAGCACTGAAGCTTTCTTT.

The chain employs TRBV7-9 and TRBJ2-2; 7 nucleotides match TRBD2. Germline V gives CDR1 SEHNR, CDR2 FQNEAQ (reference sequence). The CDR3 is made up of 16 amino acids. V shed 5 bases, J shed 5 bases, and the junction held 11 bases outside the gene matches. This CDR3 is CASSHELSGGTGELFF. Written as DNA, the CDR3 is TGTGCCAGCAGCCATGAGTTATCGGGAGGAACCGGGGAGCTGTTTTTT.

The rearrangement joins TRBV7-9 to TRBJ1-2, with 8 nucleotides matching TRBD1. The CDR3 loop spans 13 amino acids. Germline assignment: CDR1 SEHNR and CDR2 FQNEAQ (reference sequence). Germline trimming cut 7 bases from V and 2 bases from J; bases unmatched to any gene: 3. Here the CDR3 DNA reads TGTGCCAGCAACAACAGGGGGAACTATGGCTACACCTTC. As protein: CASNNRGNYGYTF.

The chain couples TRBV7-9 to TRBJ2-7; D is possibly TRBD1 (5 bases). The CDR3 covers 16 residues. V dropped 0 bases and J dropped 0 bases, with 12 bases sitting between them. CDR1 and CDR2 from the germline V gene are SEHNR and FQNEAQ (reference sequence). In DNA form, the CDR3 reads TGTGCCAGCAGCTTAGCTGGGCAGGGCACCTCCTACGAGCAGTACTTC. Translating gives CASSLAGQGTSYEQYF.

This sequence joins TRBV5-1 and TRBJ2-7; TRBD2 agrees at 7 bases. Germline values: CDR1 SGHRS, CDR2 YFSETQ. J lost 2 bases, V lost 2 bases, and 4 bases had no gene match. The CDR3 covers 14 residues. The DNA for the CDR3 is TGCGCCAGCAGCTTTTCTAGCGGCGCCTACGAGCAGTACTTC. It is translated as CASSFSSGAYEQYF.

This chain links TRBV6-6 with TRBJ1-3; 8 bases line up with TRBD1. The germline V gene has CDR1 MNHNY and CDR2 SVGAGI (reference sequence). V lost 6 bases, J lost 0 bases, and 4 bases stayed unmatched. CDR3 length: 15 residues. CDR3 nucleotide sequence: TGTGCCAGCAGGCCAACAGGGGGCTCTGGAAACACCATATATTTT. This translates into CASRPTGGSGNTIYF.

This sequence joins TRBV6-1 and TRBJ1-1, with a possible D match to TRBD1 (6 bases). Germline CDR1 MNHNS, CDR2 SASEGT. There are 13 residues in the CDR3. The ends were cut back, 7 bases at V and 5 bases at J, with 14 bases in the middle. The CDR3 protein is CASIAGARTEAFF. CDR3 nucleotides: TGTGCCAGCATCGCAGGGGCGAGGACTGAAGCTTTCTTT.

A single count supports this clone. The chain carries TRBV20-1 and TRBJ2-7; D uncertain. CDR3 length: 11 amino acids. Germline loops: CDR1 DFQATT, CDR2 SNEGSKA (reference sequence). V lost 4 bases and J lost 9, with 13 bases in between. CDR3 region: CSAIVLVGQYF. CDR3 in DNA: TGCAGTGCTATAGTTCTTGTCGGGCAGTACTTC.

The sample holds a few counts of this clone. The chain uses TRBV6-4 and TRBJ2-3; D is uncertain. Deletions cut 5 bases from V and 0 bases from J, with 18 bases between. CDR1 MRHNA and CDR2 SNTAGT come from the germline V gene. The CDR3 runs 17 residues. CDR3 region: CASSPPDLPKSTDTQYF. The CDR3 DNA reads as TGTGCCAGCAGTCCCCCCGACTTGCCCAAGAGCACAGATACGCAGTATTTT.

This clone was seen only once. The CDR3 region has the DNA TGTGCCAGCAGCGTCGGACTAGCGGGACAAGAGACCCAGTACTTC. It is translated as CASSVGLAGQETQYF. The chain recombines TRBV14 with TRBJ2-5, with TRBD2 identical over 12 bases. After removal of 5 bases from V and 2 bases from J, the junction contained 3 bases not matched to a gene. This CDR3 spans 15 amino acids. Germline CDR1 reads SGHDN; CDR2 reads FVKESK.

V and J are TRBV28 and TRBJ1-2; D is undetermined. The CDR3 length is 12 residues. V was pared by 5 bases and J by 2 bases, with 6 bases between. CDR1 MDHEN and CDR2 SYDVKM come from the germline V gene. The CDR3 DNA is TGTGCCAGCAGTCCCCAAAACTATGGCTACACCTTC. Its protein is CASSPQNYGYTF.

The gene calls are TRBV27 and TRBJ2-3; 14 nucleotides align to TRBD2. The germline V gene has CDR1 MNHEY and CDR2 SMNVEV (reference sequence). V lost 5 bases, J lost 6 bases, and 16 bases stayed unmatched. The CDR3 loop spans 19 amino acids. This chain's CDR3 is CASSVKGTSGSGHLDTQYF. The CDR3 bases are TGTGCCAGCAGTGTAAAAGGGACTAGCGGGAGTGGGCATTTGGATACGCAGTATTTT.

CDR3 protein: CASSPWTDSNQPQHF. CDR3 bases: TGTGCCAGCAGCCCTTGGACAGATAGCAATCAGCCCCAGCATTTT. The chain carries TRBV7-2 and TRBJ1-5; D is possibly TRBD1 (6 bases). Between the trimmed V and J ends, which lost 5 bases and 0 bases, there was a span of 11 bases. CDR3 size: 15 residues. CDR1 SGHTA and CDR2 FQGNSA come from the germline V gene.

This chain connects TRBV27 to TRBJ1-1; D not resolved. This CDR3 has 16 residues. V was clipped by 4 bases and J by 1 base, with 16 bases between them. Germline V lookup: CDR1 MNHEY, CDR2 SMNVEV (reference sequence). The CDR3 coding sequence is TGTGCCAGCAGTTGGTTCGGTGGGAGGGAGAACACTGAAGCTTTCTTT. It is translated as CASSWFGGRENTEAFF.

The V gene is TRBV9, the J gene TRBJ2-2; 10 nucleotides agree with TRBD2. The J segment lost 2 bases and the V segment lost 5 bases, leaving 3 bases of the junction unmatched. Germline values: CDR1 SGDLS, CDR2 YYNGEE. This CDR3 is 15 amino acids long. The CDR3 here is CASRRTSGNTGELFF. The CDR3 DNA follows: TGTGCCAGCAGACGGACTAGCGGAAACACCGGGGAGCTGTTTTTT.